Listed below are T cell receptor beta chains from one sample, sequenced in a study of cytomegalovirus exposure and HLA in healthy donors. The assay was immunoSEQ multiplex PCR, and TCRdb's table has in-frame clones only and misses some. This sample has 65,000 to 80,000 clones; approximately 95% occur once, and the top ten carry 2.5% to 4%. The sequenced sample was PBMCs. The receptors shown here come from a woman under 30 in good health and CMV-seropositive. CDR3s include the opening cysteine and the closing phenylalanine or tryptophan. A D gene is named only where the DNA matches it firmly. Rows give clone size only sometimes, using once, few, many, or a class for an expanded clone.

D gene	V gene	clone size	J gene	CDR3 DNA	CDR3 protein
TRBD1	TRBV19	NA	TRBJ2-3	TGTGCCAGTAGTATGGGACAGGGAGCCTCAGATACGCAGTATTTT	CASSMGQGASDTQYF
NA	TRBV11-2	NA	TRBJ1-6	TGTGCCAGCAGCTCAGGACAGAATAATTCACCCCTCCACTTT	CASSSGQNNSPLHF
TRBD1	TRBV5-6	NA	TRBJ1-5	TGTGCCAGCAGCTTGGGTACAGGGGGTATTGGGCAGCCCCAGCATTTT	CASSLGTGGIGQPQHF
NA	TRBV7-2	NA	TRBJ2-7	TGTGCCAGCAGCTTAGAGGTCCAGGGGCCGTACGAGCAATACTTC	CASSLEVQGPYEQYF
TRBD2	TRBV7-2	once	TRBJ2-7	TGTGCCAGCAGCTTAAGTTCGGGACTAGCGGGCAGGTCCTACGAGCAGTACTTC	CASSLSSGLAGRSYEQYF
TRBD2	TRBV4-2	NA	TRBJ2-7	TGTGCCAGCAGCCAAGATCAGGGTGGGTATTTGCTAGCGGGCTCCTACGAGCAGTACTTC	CASSQDQGGYLLAGSYEQYF
TRBD1	TRBV9	once	TRBJ1-2	TGTGCCAGCAGCGCTAGTCCCGATGGACAGGGGGCCGGGGGCTACACCTTC	CASSASPDGQGAGGYTF
TRBD2	TRBV5-1	NA	TRBJ2-1	TGCGCCAGCAGCTTGGGACTAGCGGGTCCATACAATGAGCAGTTCTTC	CASSLGLAGPYNEQFF
TRBD2	TRBV5-1	NA	TRBJ2-5	TGCGCCAGCAGCTCCCCAACTAGCGGGAGGGCCGTAGGCGAGACCCAGTACTTC	CASSSPTSGRAVGETQYF
TRBD1	TRBV14	NA	TRBJ2-3	TGTGCCAGCAGCACTAGGACAGGGGCAGATACGCAGTATTTT	CASSTRTGADTQYF
NA	TRBV19	NA	TRBJ1-1	TGTGCCAGTAGTTCAGGGGCGCTCACTGAAGCTTTCTTT	CASSSGALTEAFF
TRBD1	TRBV19	NA	TRBJ1-5	TGTGCCAGTCGCCCCGGGACAGGGTTGCTGAGTCAGCCCCAGCATTTT	CASRPGTGLLSQPQHF
NA	TRBV25-1	NA	TRBJ2-1	TGTGCCAGCAGTGACGTGGGTAGCTCATATGAGCAGTTCTTC	CASSDVGSSYEQFF
TRBD2	TRBV4-2	NA	TRBJ2-7	TGTGCCAGCAGCCAAGACATGGGAGGGTCCTACGAGCAGTACTTC	CASSQDMGGSYEQYF
TRBD1	TRBV6-5	once	TRBJ1-4	TGTGCCAGCAGCACCACAGGGGCAACTAATGAAAAACTGTTTTTT	CASSTTGATNEKLFF